A single sample is the source of the 14 T cell receptor beta chains below, sequenced in a study of cytomegalovirus exposure and HLA in healthy donors. Vbeta (60) and Jbeta (13) primers were used in the PCR. Sequencing used immunoSEQ multiplex PCR; TCRdb keeps in-frame clones, though not all of them. The data hold roughly 130,000 clones, with around four fifths observed a single time. The sample was PBMCs. The receptors come from a male donor in good health and CMV-seropositive.

This chain links TRBV7-9 with TRBJ2-7; TRBD1 matches 12 bases. The germline CDR1 and CDR2 sequences are SEHNR and FQNEAQ (reference sequence). V shed 5 bases and J 4 bases; nucleotides not matched to a gene: 9. The CDR3 runs to 16 residues. CDR3 in amino acids: CASSGAGTGGGYEQYF. In DNA, the CDR3 is TGTGCCAGCAGCGGAGCCGGGACAGGGGGCGGTTACGAGCAGTACTTC. The full variable domain, completed using reference TRBV7-9 and TRBJ2-7, is DTGVSQNPRHKITKRGQNVTFRCDPISEHNRLYWYRQTLGQGPEFLTYFQNEAQLEKSRLLSDRFSAERPKGSFSTLEIQRTEQGDSAMYLCASSGAGTGGGYEQYFGPGTRLTVT.

V usage is TRBV12-5 and J usage is TRBJ1-2; 8 bases are a match to TRBD1. CDR1 is LGHNT and CDR2 is FRNRAP in the germline V gene. V shed 8 bases and J 4 bases; nucleotides not matched to a gene: 6. The CDR3 has 13 residues. The CDR3 loop is CASSRGRGYGYTF. The CDR3 nucleotides are TGTGCTAGTAGCAGGGGGCGCGGCTATGGCTACACCTTC.

In its sample, this clone was seen a few times. This chain connects TRBV25-1 to TRBJ1-1; D is perhaps TRBD1 (6 bases). Germline CDR1 is MGHDK and CDR2 is SYGVNS. The V and J ends lost 10 bases and 10 bases respectively, with 19 bases between them. The CDR3 spans 12 residues. The CDR3 reads CATQEAGVRAFF. In DNA, the CDR3 is TGTGCCACCCAGGAGGCAGGGGTGAGAGCTTTCTTT.

The rearrangement links TRBV4-2 to TRBJ2-1; TRBD2 matches at 8 bases. Germline CDR1 reads LGHNA; CDR2 reads YNFKEQ. This CDR3 is built from 15 residues. The J segment lost 6 bases and the V segment lost 3 bases, leaving 7 bases of the junction unmatched. The CDR3 DNA reads TGTGCCAGCAGCCAGGCTAGCGGGTATTTCAATGAGCAGTTCTTC. This sequence encodes CASSQASGYFNEQFF.

This chain uses TRBV5-6 with TRBJ1-1; the D gene is possibly TRBD1 (6 bases). This CDR3 is built from 16 residues. The V end was cut by 6 bases, the J end by 0 bases, with 18 bases between. Germline V gene sequence: CDR1 SGHDT, CDR2 YYEEEE. CDR3 DNA sequence: TGTGCCAGCACCCGGGGGGCCGTCTGGATGAACACTGAAGCTTTCTTT. It specifies CASTRGAVWMNTEAFF.

The V and J genes are TRBV18 and TRBJ2-1, with a tentative D call TRBD1 (5 bases). The V and J ends lost 2 bases and 15 bases respectively, with 14 bases between them. The CDR3 consists of 12 residues. The V gene's germline CDR1 is KGHSH and CDR2 LQKENI. DNA of the CDR3: TGTGCCAGCTCACCAGTTGACAGACAACGGTTCTTC. Its translation is CASSPVDRQRFF.

The chain is built from TRBV28 and TRBJ2-2; D gene unclear. Germline V CDR1 and CDR2: MDHEN, SYDVKM. The CDR3 runs to 13 residues. The V gene lost 10 bases and the J gene lost 1 base, with 10 bases spanning the gap. CDR3 sequence (DNA): TGTGCCACCCGACTGGGGAACACCGGGGAGCTGTTTTTT. Translating gives CATRLGNTGELFF.

This clone has just one count. The V and J genes are TRBV2 and TRBJ1-4; TRBD1 matches at 8 bases. Germline CDR1 is SNHLY and CDR2 is FYNNEI. The CDR3 totals 16 residues. After removal of 7 bases from V and 3 bases from J, the junction contained 10 bases not matched to a gene. CDR3 nucleotides: TGTGCCAGCATTGGGACAGGTTACTCGGCTAATGAAAAACTGTTTTTT. It is translated as CASIGTGYSANEKLFF.

The V call is TRBV30, the J call TRBJ2-7, with a possible D match to TRBD1 (5 bases). CDR1 is GTSNPN, CDR2 SVGIG, per germline (reference sequence). V lost 6 bases and J lost 0, with 18 bases in between. The CDR3 runs to 15 residues. DNA for the CDR3: TGTGCCTGTTCTCGCGGCTTAGGGGACTCCTACGAGCAGTACTTC. This gives the protein CACSRGLGDSYEQYF.

V gene TRBV4-1 combines with J gene TRBJ1-4; 10 bases agree with TRBD1. V was pared by 6 bases and J by 2 bases, with 3 bases of the junction left unmatched. Germline CDR1 MGHRA, CDR2 YSYEKL. This CDR3 is 15 amino acids long. The CDR3 sequence: CASSRDRGTNEKLFF. DNA for the CDR3: TGCGCCAGCAGTCGGGACAGGGGTACTAATGAAAAACTGTTTTTT.

In this sample, this clone turned up once. This chain connects TRBV7-2 to TRBJ2-1; D is possibly TRBD2 (7 bases). The CDR3 is made up of 13 amino acids. Deletions cut 2 bases from V and 15 bases from J, with 17 bases between. Germline CDR1 SGHTA, CDR2 FQGNSA. DNA for the CDR3: TGTGCCAGCAGCTTAATTCGGCAGGGGAGGGGGTTCTTC. Encoded protein: CASSLIRQGRGFF.

The sample holds a few counts of this clone. The J gene is TRBJ2-4, the V gene TRBV6-5; 7 nucleotides line up with TRBD1. The junction had 6 bases not matched to a gene; V was cut back by 5 bases and J by 5 bases. This CDR3 is 14 amino acids long. Per germline, CDR1 MNHEY and CDR2 SVGAGI. In nucleotides, the CDR3 is TGTGCCAGCAGTACCCGGGACAGCGAAAACATTCAGTACTTC. Protein sequence: CASSTRDSENIQYF.

This clone turned up a few times. The rearrangement uses TRBV18 and TRBJ1-1; 7 bases agree with TRBD1. CDR1 and CDR2 from the germline V gene are KGHSH and LQKENI. This CDR3 has 14 residues. The V and J ends lost 5 bases and 5 bases, in that order; junction bases with no gene match: 8. The CDR3 here is CASSVDRVRTEAFF. Written as DNA, the CDR3 is TGTGCCAGCTCAGTTGACAGGGTTCGGACTGAAGCTTTCTTT.

The sample holds a few counts of this clone. The chain combines TRBV9 with TRBJ2-7; D is unresolved. In germline, CDR1 is SGDLS, CDR2 YYNGEE. Deletions cut 0 bases from V and 0 bases from J, with 10 bases between. This CDR3 region has 15 residues. The CDR3 spells CASSVGGGGSYEQYF. The CDR3, as DNA: TGTGCCAGCAGCGTAGGTGGTGGCGGCTCCTACGAGCAGTACTTC. The whole variable domain, remainder taken from reference TRBV9 and TRBJ2-7, is DSGVTQTPKHLITATGQRVTLRCSPRSGDLSVYWYQQSLDQGLQFLIQYYNGEERAKGNILERFSAQQFPDLHSELNLSSLELGDSALYFCASSVGGGGSYEQYFGPGTRLTVT.